This T cell receptor beta chain was documented in a study of a mutant IDH1 vaccine in newly diagnosed glioma. Regarding time point: baseline, week 1 (first vaccination visit). The sample's treatment: pre-vaccination baseline after standard-of-care therapy. Libraries were prepared by immunoSEQ multiplex PCR; TCRdb keeps only in-frame clonotypes and omits some of them. The profile shows tens of thousands of clones, around 80% of them singletons. The CDR3 has 17 amino acids. CDR1 LNHDA and CDR2 SQIVND come from the germline V gene (reference sequence). The ends were cut back, 10 bases at V and 0 bases at J, with 24 bases in the middle.

V gene TRBV19 combines with J gene TRBJ1-1; D is unresolved. The sequences come from PBMCs, collected from a glioma patient treated with radiotherapy, temozolomide or both. This TCR was recovered from a man in his thirties or forties with glioma. The DNA of the CDR3 is TGTGCCACCCGGGCCGCCTCTACCTTGGCTATGAACACTGAAGCTTTCTTT. Its protein is CATRAASTLAMNTEAFF.